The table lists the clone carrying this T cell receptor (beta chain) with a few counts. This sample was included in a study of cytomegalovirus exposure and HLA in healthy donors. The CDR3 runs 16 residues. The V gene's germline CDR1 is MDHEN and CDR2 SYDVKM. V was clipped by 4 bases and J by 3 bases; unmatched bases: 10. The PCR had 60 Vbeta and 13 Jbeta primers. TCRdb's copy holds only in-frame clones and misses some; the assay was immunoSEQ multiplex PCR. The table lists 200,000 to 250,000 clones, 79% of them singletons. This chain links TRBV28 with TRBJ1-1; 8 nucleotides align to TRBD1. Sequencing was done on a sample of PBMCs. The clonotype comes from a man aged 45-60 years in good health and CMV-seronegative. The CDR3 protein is CASSSLRGRRDTEAFF. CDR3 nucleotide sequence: TGTGCCAGCAGTTCCCTCAGGGGGCGCAGGGACACTGAAGCTTTCTTT.